This entry is about one TCR beta chain. Antigen: not known. The data were taken from a study of cytomegalovirus exposure and HLA in healthy donors. The wider study: Genotyping of 400 or so donors showed that about 79% belonged to the Caucasian-associated ancestry cluster. Study-level findings and limits: Analyses of presence and absence presupposed an approximately uniform sequencing depth across donors. Some TCR beta chains (around 180 of them) were listed as cytomegalovirus-associated. According to a later analysis, most TCR beta chains associated with CMV appeared HLA-restricted.

Germline trimming cut 8 bases from V and 6 bases from J; bases unmatched to any gene: 15. Germline V lookup: CDR1 SEHNR, CDR2 FQNEAQ (reference sequence). This CDR3 has 15 amino acids. With 60 Vbeta and 13 Jbeta primers, the PCR was carried out. The table came from immunoSEQ multiplex PCR; TCRdb's copy has only in-frame clones and leaves some out. Among under 200,000 clones listed, about 76% were seen once. This chain joins TRBV7-9 and TRBJ2-5, with 7 bases identical to TRBD2. This sequence was found in a male donor in good health and CMV-seropositive. Sequenced input: PBMCs. CDR3 in DNA: TGTGCCAGCGTCCAGCGGGGAGGTGAGCAGAAGACCCAGTACTTC. It translates to CASVQRGGEQKTQYF.